This TCR beta chain is from a study of blood T cell repertoires in COVID-19 (dated by TCRdb to the early 2020s). About the study as a whole: The collaborator samples originated in the United States, Italy and Spain and spanned the acute and convalescent phases of COVID-19. The prospective study material was composed of cDNA or gDNA derived from T cells, B-cell-depleted T cells, or PBMCs. Nearly every sample came with metadata listing a de-identified subject ID, COVID-19 status, age in years and sex. Deeply sampled blood TCRbeta repertoires from subjects exposed to, actively infected with, or recovered from COVID-19 were included in the dataset. The samples were drawn from two sources: the first 160 participants of the ongoing ImmuneRACE study, and 1,000 to 1,500 subjects contributed by 6 global collaborators. The repertoires were made available in a free public database intended to serve as a resource for research on the immune response to SARS-CoV-2. Where available, HLA class I and class II types were obtained from metadata supplied by the sample provider rather than from assay-based typing.

At one collaborating source in Seattle, patients were enrolled during active infection and were followed longitudinally through the course of disease. Whole blood was collected in K2EDTA tubes by collaborating institutions according to the institutions' own protocols. For TCRbeta analysis, collaborators shipped samples as frozen whole blood, isolated PBMCs, or DNA extracted from either of those sample types. The immunoSEQ Assay, a bias-controlled multiplex PCR, was used to amplify TCRbeta CDR3 regions from genomic DNA. The original methods were these. The number of nucleated cells in each sample was estimated from the amplification of reference gene primers within the assay. To quantify the absolute abundance of each unique TCRbeta CDR3 rearrangement, sequence reads were collapsed and filtered. Productive Simpson clonality was computed per sample as the square root of Simpson's diversity index over productive rearrangements. Drawn from immuneACCESS, this table holds only the in-frame rearrangements with V and J called that TCRdb kept. Clones are partly lost; checked studies trace under half to an unresolved V gene and leave the rest unexplained. For V, J and clone size, that table is used; D and trimming come from the DNA. For this sample there are about 440,000 clones; about 91% appear just once. The ten largest clones represent around 12% of the sample.

In regard to this clone: What antigen it recognizes has not been identified. Per-base qualities were not stored, and no clone one base away is much larger.

Findings and caveats that apply to the study as a whole: The amount of clinical and demographic metadata varied by source and participant and was provided uncurated.

The CDR3 goes from the cysteine to the phenylalanine over 19 residues. Kept here is only the CDR3 DNA, which spans 57 bases and is read in frame from base 1. Trimming takes 2 bases off V and 4 bases off J; junction bases not matched to a gene: 6. CDR1 and CDR2 were assigned from the germline V gene as KGHDR and SFDVKD. The sample comprised peripheral blood. The chain is encoded by TRBV24-1 joined to TRBJ2-2, and 16 junctional nucleotides match TRBD2. The sequence derives from a woman aged 45 to 65 with COVID-19, enrolled during active disease. The CDR3 region has the sequence CATSDSGTSGGAPTGELFF. The DNA sequence is TGTGCCACCAGTGATTCGGGGACTAGCGGGGGGGCCCCCACCGGGGAGCTGTTTTTT.